This TCR beta chain came from a study of OX40 agonist ivuxolimab in advanced cancers. Regarding the complete study: Ivuxolimab was an agonistic, fully human IgG2 monoclonal antibody directed against OX40 (CD134), a costimulatory receptor. Intravenous ivuxolimab was administered to patients every 2 weeks at six dose levels: 0.01, 0.1, 0.3, 1.5, 3 and 10 mg/kg. Of the approximately 53 patients in dose escalation, 19 had hepatocellular carcinoma, about 15 had melanoma, 9 had renal cell carcinoma and 9 had head and neck cancer. A male proportion of roughly 80% and a mean age of about 60 years, ranging from roughly 23 to 80, were recorded for the dose-escalation cohort. Prior anti-PD-1, anti-PD-L1 or anti-CTLA-4 therapy was permitted, and checkpoint inhibitors had been received by roughly 42% of dose-escalation patients. Partial responses occurred in three dose-escalation patients, of whom one had hepatocellular carcinoma and two had cutaneous melanoma. The purpose of peripheral TCRbeta sequencing was to test whether ivuxolimab changed TCR sequence diversity and led to clonal T-cell expansion. The paper covers the monotherapy dose-escalation part of the phase I ivuxolimab trial, which included N ≈ 52 patients.

For sequencing of the TCRbeta CDR3 region, genomic DNA was extracted from the sorted cells. TCRbeta CDR3 regions were sequenced using the immunoSEQ Assay. TCRdb took over this immuneACCESS table, retaining in-frame rearrangements with V and J assigned. Such tables are incomplete; in checked studies, under half of the missing clones stem from an unresolved V gene, and the remainder is unexplained. The sample has fewer than 85,000 clones on record, over 80% of them singletons. 0.4% to 0.55% of the sample belongs to the ten largest clones. What the study reported, not specific to this receptor: In the 0.1-3.0 mg/kg groups, partial responders were among the patients with the lowest normalized peripheral clonal expansion, particularly in CD8+ T cells. At doses from 0.1 to 3.0 mg/kg, clonal expansion was seen in both CD4+ and CD8+ blood T cells between baseline and week 6. After ivuxolimab, CD8+ T cells had more expanded clones than CD4+ T cells on average. Which antigens the clonally expanded peripheral T cells were specific for was not determined. Low levels of normalized T-cell clonal expansion were also seen in some patients who did not respond.

The trial excluded patients who had a history of autoimmune disease or who were on systemic immunosuppression. Peripheral blood for TCR sequencing was collected from all dose cohorts at baseline, on cycle 4 day 1, and on cycle 7 day 1. Samples were obtained from an open-label, multicenter, first-in-human phase I dose-escalation trial of ivuxolimab. Adults with locally advanced or metastatic melanoma, renal cell, hepatocellular, or head and neck squamous cell carcinoma were enrolled in the trial. Before TCR sequencing, CD4+ and CD8+ T cells were separately sorted from peripheral blood. For this clone: This clone's antigen is unknown. One base away there is no much larger clone; base qualities are not given.

Inclusive of the bounding cysteine and phenylalanine, the CDR3 is 13 residues long. Solely the CDR3 DNA is kept, with 39 bases framed from the first base. The germline V gene supplies CDR1 SGHRS and CDR2 YFSETQ. V sheds 7 bases and J sheds 7 bases, leaving 18 bases between their ends. The sequence links TRBV5-1 to TRBJ2-7; TRBD2 might be the D gene, on 5 matching bases. This clonotype was sampled from an adult with an advanced solid tumor such as melanoma, head and neck, liver or kidney cancer. The material sequenced was CD4+ or CD8+ T cells sorted from blood, taken in a trial of the OX40 agonist ivuxolimab. The CDR3 reads as follows: CASGVARDREQYF. The DNA is TGCGCCAGCGGGGTAGCACGGGATCGAGAGCAGTACTTC.